Following are 13 T cell receptor beta chains from one sample sequenced in a study of cytomegalovirus exposure and HLA in healthy donors. Both 60 Vbeta primers and 13 Jbeta primers went into the PCR. Using immunoSEQ multiplex PCR, the repertoire was profiled, and TCRdb retains in-frame clones only, with some absent. The table has about 130,000 clones, over 65% seen once. Sequencing was done on a sample of PBMCs. These TCRs come from a man between 18 and 35 years old in good health and CMV-seropositive.

The V call is TRBV5-1, the J call TRBJ2-1; a possible D gene is TRBD1 (6 bases). The CDR3 loop spans 18 amino acids. V was cut by 1 base and J by 4 bases, with 21 bases left in between. Germline loops: CDR1 SGHRS, CDR2 YFSETQ. In nucleotides, the CDR3 is TGCGCCAGCAGCTTGAAAACAGCGGCAGGGGTTTCTTACAATGAGCAGTTCTTC. Its protein product is CASSLKTAAGVSYNEQFF.

For the CDR3, the DNA is TGCGCCAGCAGCCAACGTCCAGACAGGATCTACGAGCAGTACTTC. Amino acids: CASSQRPDRIYEQYF. The chain links TRBV4-1 to TRBJ2-7; D might be TRBD1 (6 bases). CDR3 size: 15 residues. V lost 2 bases and J 3 bases, leaving 14 bases between the germline ends. CDR1 MGHRA and CDR2 YSYEKL come from the germline V gene.

As DNA, the CDR3 is TGTGCCAGCAACCAAGGCGGGGTCTGGGAGCAGTTCTTC. This sequence encodes CASNQGGVWEQFF. The rearrangement links TRBV5-6 to TRBJ2-1; weak D call: TRBD2 (6 bases). The CDR3 runs to 13 residues. Trimming removed 6 bases at V and 10 bases at J, with 17 bases between. Germline-derived CDR1 and CDR2 are SGHDT and YYEEEE.

The chain couples TRBV27 to TRBJ2-3, with 14 bases that match TRBD2. CDR1 and CDR2 (germline): MNHEY, SMNVEV (reference sequence). The CDR3 sequence is 16 residues long. Trimming removed 9 bases from V and 1 base from J; junction bases left unmatched: 6. For the CDR3, the DNA is TGTGCCAGTAGGACTAGCGGGGGGATGGGCACAGATACGCAGTATTTT. It specifies CASRTSGGMGTDTQYF.

This clone came up a few times. The chain carries TRBV7-3 and TRBJ2-7; 7 bases are shared with TRBD1. The germline CDR1 and CDR2 sequences are SGHTA and FQGTGA. The CDR3 extends over 12 amino acids. The junction had 4 bases not matched to a gene; V was cut back by 5 bases and J by 6 bases. The CDR3 bases are TGTGCCAGCAGCCGAGACAGGGCCGAGCAGTACTTC. Amino acids: CASSRDRAEQYF.

The count of this clone is one. The chain is built from TRBV27 and TRBJ1-5, with D unresolved. From germline, CDR1 is MNHEY and CDR2 SMNVEV (reference sequence). V gave up 10 bases and J gave up 0 bases, with 13 bases separating them. This CDR3 is built from 14 residues. For the CDR3, the DNA is TGTGCCAACAGAGGGAGGAATAGCAATCAGCCCCAGCATTTT. The encoded protein is CANRGRNSNQPQHF.

This clone came up a few times. The V call is TRBV6-4, the J call TRBJ2-3, with 10 nucleotides matching TRBD2. The CDR3 spans 15 residues. The germline gives CDR1 MRHNA, CDR2 SNTAGT. Germline trimming cut 2 bases from V and 1 base from J; bases unmatched to any gene: 0. The CDR3 reads CASSDGTSGTDTQYF. For the CDR3, the DNA is TGTGCCAGCAGTGACGGGACTAGCGGCACAGATACGCAGTATTTT.

V and J are TRBV5-6 and TRBJ1-1, with D hard to call. The germline gives CDR1 SGHDT, CDR2 YYEEEE. The V and J ends lost 4 bases and 1 base respectively, with 5 bases between them. The CDR3 spans 12 residues. DNA of the CDR3: TGTGCCAGCAGCCTCTGGAACACTGAAGCTTTCTTT. Translated: CASSLWNTEAFF.

This clone was observed a handful of times. The gene calls are TRBV28 and TRBJ2-7; D not resolved. In germline, CDR1 is MDHEN, CDR2 SYDVKM. The CDR3 sequence is 11 residues long. Trimming removed 5 bases from V and 6 bases from J, with 8 bases in between. This CDR3 is CASSPPGEQYF. The CDR3 region has the DNA TGTGCCAGCAGTCCTCCCGGCGAGCAGTACTTC.

This clone was picked up one time. The gene calls are TRBV27 and TRBJ2-7, with TRBD1 matching 7 bases. The CDR3 sequence is 15 residues long. Losses at the gene ends were 4 bases for V and 4 bases for J; bases not matched to a gene: 10. The germline V gene encodes CDR1 MNHEY and CDR2 SMNVEV (reference sequence). CDR3: CASSSLTGSLYEQYF. The CDR3 bases are TGTGCCAGCAGTTCACTGACAGGGAGCTTATACGAGCAGTACTTC.

This clone was counted once. The chain joins TRBV6-1 to TRBJ2-3, with TRBD2 identical over 7 bases. This CDR3 has 16 amino acids. Trimming removed 0 bases from V and 2 bases from J; junction bases left unmatched: 5. Germline-derived CDR1 and CDR2 are MNHNS and SASEGT. The CDR3 sequence: CASSEASGEATDTQYF. The CDR3 nucleotides are TGTGCCAGCAGTGAAGCAAGCGGGGAGGCCACAGATACGCAGTATTTT.

V usage is TRBV2 and J usage is TRBJ2-2; tentatively, D is TRBD1 (6 bases). V lost 4 bases and J 5 bases, leaving 23 bases between the germline ends. The CDR3 has 18 amino acids. From germline, CDR1 is SNHLY and CDR2 FYNNEI. The CDR3, as DNA: TGTGCCAGCAGTGGAGACTCCTCGGATACACAGGGTACCGGGGAGCTGTTTTTT. Residues: CASSGDSSDTQGTGELFF.

This clone turned up a few times. In the same sample, other DNA sequences code for this CDR3. The rearrangement links TRBV18 to TRBJ1-5, with 10 bases identical to TRBD1. The germline V gene has CDR1 KGHSH and CDR2 LQKENI. The V and J ends lost 3 bases and 4 bases, in that order; junction bases with no gene match: 3. The CDR3 has 15 amino acids. The CDR3, as DNA: TGTGCCAGCTCACCTGGGGGACAGGGGAATCAGCCCCAGCATTTT. Protein sequence: CASSPGGQGNQPQHF.